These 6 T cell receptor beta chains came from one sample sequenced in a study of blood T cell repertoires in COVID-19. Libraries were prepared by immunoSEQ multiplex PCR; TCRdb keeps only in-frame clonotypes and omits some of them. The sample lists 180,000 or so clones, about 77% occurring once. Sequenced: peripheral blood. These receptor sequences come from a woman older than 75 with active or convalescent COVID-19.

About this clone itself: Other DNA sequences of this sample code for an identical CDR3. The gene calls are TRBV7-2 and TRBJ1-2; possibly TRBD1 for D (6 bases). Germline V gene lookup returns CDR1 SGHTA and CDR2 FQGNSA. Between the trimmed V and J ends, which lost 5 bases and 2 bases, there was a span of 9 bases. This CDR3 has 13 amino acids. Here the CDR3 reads CASSPDRNYGYTF. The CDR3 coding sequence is TGTGCCAGCAGCCCAGACAGGAACTATGGCTACACCTTC.

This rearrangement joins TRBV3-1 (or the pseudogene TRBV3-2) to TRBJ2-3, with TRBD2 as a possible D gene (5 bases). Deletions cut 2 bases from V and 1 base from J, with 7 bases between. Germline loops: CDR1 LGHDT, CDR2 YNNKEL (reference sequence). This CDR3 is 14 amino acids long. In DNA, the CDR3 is TGTGCCAGCAGCCAACTAGCAGGCACAGATACGCAGTATTTT. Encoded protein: CASSQLAGTDTQYF.

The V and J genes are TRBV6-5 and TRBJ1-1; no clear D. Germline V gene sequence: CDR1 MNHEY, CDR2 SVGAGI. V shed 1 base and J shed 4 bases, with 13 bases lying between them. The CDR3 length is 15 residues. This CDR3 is CASSYFSTVGTEAFF. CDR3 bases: TGTGCCAGCAGTTACTTCTCCACTGTTGGCACTGAAGCTTTCTTT.

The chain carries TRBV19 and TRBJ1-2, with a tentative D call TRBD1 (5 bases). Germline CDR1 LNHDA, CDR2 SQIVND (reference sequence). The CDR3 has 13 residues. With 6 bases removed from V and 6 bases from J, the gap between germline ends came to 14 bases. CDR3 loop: CASRLDRSHGYTF. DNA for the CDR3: TGTGCCAGTAGGCTCGACAGATCCCATGGCTACACCTTC.

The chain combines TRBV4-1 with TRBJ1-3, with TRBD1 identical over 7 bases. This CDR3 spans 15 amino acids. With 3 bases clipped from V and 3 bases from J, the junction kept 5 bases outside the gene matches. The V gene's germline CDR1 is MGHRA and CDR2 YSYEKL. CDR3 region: CASSQEQGSGNTIYF. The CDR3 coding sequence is TGCGCCAGCAGCCAGGAACAGGGGAGTGGAAACACCATATATTTT.

The DNA for the CDR3 is TGTGCCAGCACCCCACGGCAGGGGGCCGGGGAGCTGTTTTTT. It codes for CASTPRQGAGELFF. The chain links TRBV28 to TRBJ2-2; 7 bases are a match to TRBD1. Germline V CDR1 and CDR2: MDHEN, SYDVKM. This CDR3 has 14 residues. Germline trimming cut 7 bases from V and 6 bases from J; bases unmatched to any gene: 8.